This record concerns one T cell receptor (beta chain) sequence. This entry belongs to a study of T cells after yellow fever vaccination. TCRdb itself ran the 5' RACE reads through MiXCR, one entry per CDR3 protein. The data show a few hundred thousand distinct CDR3 sequences, about 7% seen once. In germline, CDR1 is SGHTA, CDR2 FQGTGA. Trimming shortened V by 5 bases and J by 1 base, and 15 bases separated the two germline ends. The CDR3 is 15 residues long. The starting material was CD4+ T cells sorted from PBMCs, obtained 15 days after the yellow fever booster vaccination. This TCR was sampled from a man under 40 who received the YFV17D yellow fever vaccine. The V gene is TRBV7-3, the J gene TRBJ2-7; the D gene is possibly TRBD2 (5 bases). The CDR3: CASSLSRDVSYEQYF. Here the CDR3 DNA reads TGTGCCAGCAGCCTTTCTCGGGATGTTTCCTACGAGCAGTACTTC.